This T cell receptor beta chain was identified in a study of T cell clonality in common variable immunodeficiency. To note about this clone: As yet, its antigen is unknown. The CDR3 goes on 3 residues after the read ends, and that part is filled in from the germline J gene.

V lost 4 bases and J lost 5, with 15 bases in between. This CDR3 spans 14 amino acids. Germline values: CDR1 SNHLY, CDR2 FYNNEI. The table came from immunoSEQ multiplex PCR; TCRdb's copy has only in-frame clones and leaves some out. Recorded here are 25,000 to 35,000 clones, with no singletons, and the ten leading clones hold 29%. Findings and limits, study-wide: Reportedly, TCR beta sequences from common variable immunodeficiency showed fewer deletions and N-nucleotide insertions.

The sample consisted of peripheral blood mononuclear cells. This chain links TRBV2 with TRBJ2-7, with D possibly matching TRBD2 (5 bases). This clonotype originated in a human donor with common variable immunodeficiency. The CDR3 sequence is CASSVIRGPNEQYF. CDR3 DNA, as far as it was read: TGTGCCAGCAGTGTGATCCGGGGTCCAAACGAG.